Described below is a single TCR beta chain sequence and its context. The antigen it binds to is not known. No base-level quality is on record; no much larger clone is a single base apart. The immunoSEQ Assay, a bias-controlled multiplex PCR, was used to amplify TCRbeta CDR3 regions from genomic DNA. For the original study's pipeline: The number of nucleated cells in each sample was estimated from the amplification of reference gene primers within the assay. To quantify the absolute abundance of each unique TCRbeta CDR3 rearrangement, sequence reads were collapsed and filtered. Productive Simpson clonality was computed per sample as the square root of Simpson's diversity index over productive rearrangements. TCRdb re-hosts the immuneACCESS table, in-frame sequences only. Its copies lack some clones; in the studies checked, an unresolved V gene accounts for under half of them, and the cause for the rest is not known. The V and J calls and the clone size are those of that table, but D and trimming were determined from the DNA. This sample has about 400,000 clones in its table, and 87% of those were observed once. The ten largest clones capture approximately 2% of the sample.

The trim is 3 bases for V and 5 bases for J, with a gap of 13 bases between the germline ends. CDR1 and CDR2 (SEHNR, FQNEAQ) derive from the germline V gene (reference sequence). The CDR3 goes from the cysteine to the phenylalanine over 14 residues. Only the CDR3 DNA stays, 42 bases, in frame from base 1. Enrolling through a virtual design, the prospective study's participants ranged in age from roughly 18 to 95 years and lived across roughly 23 United States geographic areas. In the prospective study, cohorts were assigned on the basis of participant-reported clinical history obtained from a screening survey and a study questionnaire. In the prospective study, whole blood, serum and a nasopharyngeal or oropharyngeal swab were collected from each participant by mobile phlebotomists. Prospective study participants could optionally give additional blood draws and questionnaires over an approximately two-month period. Blood samples from the prospective study were shipped frozen or at room temperature prior to DNA extraction.

This record comes from a study of blood T cell repertoires in COVID-19 (dated by TCRdb to about 2020). Turning to the overall study: Collaborator samples came from the United States, Italy and Spain and covered acute and convalescent phases of COVID-19. Samples came from the ongoing ImmuneRACE study (first 160 participants) plus 1,254 subjects from 6 global collaborators. Where HLA class I and class II types were available, the types were taken from metadata supplied by the sample provider, not from assay-based typing. A freely available public database, intended as a resource for researchers studying the immune response to SARS-CoV-2, is where the repertoires were released. The prospective study material was composed of cDNA or gDNA derived from T cells, B-cell-depleted T cells, or PBMCs. Nearly every sample came with metadata listing a de-identified subject ID, COVID-19 status, age in years and sex. Subjects who had been exposed to COVID-19, were actively infected with it, or had recovered from it provided the deeply sampled blood TCRbeta repertoires that made up the dataset.

The research as a whole found: Clinical and demographic metadata were provided uncurated, with the amount varying by source and participant.

This receptor was obtained from a woman aged 18-30 years with acute COVID-19. The rearrangement combines TRBV7-9 with TRBJ2-5; the D gene is not confidently resolved. The material sequenced was PBMCs or T cells enriched from blood (not recorded which). The DNA sequence is given as TGTGCCAGCAGCTTTGGAGCGCGATATGAGACCCAGTACTTC. This yields the protein CASSFGARYETQYF.